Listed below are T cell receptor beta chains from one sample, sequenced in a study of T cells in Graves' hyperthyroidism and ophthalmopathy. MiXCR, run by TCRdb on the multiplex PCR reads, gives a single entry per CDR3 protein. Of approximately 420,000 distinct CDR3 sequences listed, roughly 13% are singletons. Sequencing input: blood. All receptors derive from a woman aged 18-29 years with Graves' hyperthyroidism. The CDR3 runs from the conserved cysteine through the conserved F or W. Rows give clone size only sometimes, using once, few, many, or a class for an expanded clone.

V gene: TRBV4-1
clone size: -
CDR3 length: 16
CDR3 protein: CASSQEGAVSYNEQFF

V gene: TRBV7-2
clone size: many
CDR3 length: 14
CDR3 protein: CASSKPAGYNEQFF

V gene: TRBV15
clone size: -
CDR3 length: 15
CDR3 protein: CATSGRGGLAYELYF

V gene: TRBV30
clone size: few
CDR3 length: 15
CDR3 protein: CAWTPGTGDYQPQHF

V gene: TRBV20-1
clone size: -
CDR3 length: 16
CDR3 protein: CSAMRGSDNPSYEQYF

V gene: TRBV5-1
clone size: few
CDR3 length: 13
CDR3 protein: CASSLIGNYEQYF

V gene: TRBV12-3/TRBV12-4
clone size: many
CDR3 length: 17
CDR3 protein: CASSPRTSGYSYNEQFF

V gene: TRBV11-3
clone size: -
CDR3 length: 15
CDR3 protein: CAISLGQGETGELFF

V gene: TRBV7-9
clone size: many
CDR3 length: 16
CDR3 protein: CASSRTGTGSTGELFF

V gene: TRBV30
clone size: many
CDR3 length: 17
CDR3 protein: CAWKVKIWRTSTDTQYF

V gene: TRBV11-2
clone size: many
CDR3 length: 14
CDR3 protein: CASSPAAANTEAFF

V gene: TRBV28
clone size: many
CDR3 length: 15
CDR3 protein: CASKGGGGYFYGYTF

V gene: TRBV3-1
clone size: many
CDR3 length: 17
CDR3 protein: CASSQGEFRYGNQPQHF

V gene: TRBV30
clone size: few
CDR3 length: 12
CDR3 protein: CAWRPGGTEAFF

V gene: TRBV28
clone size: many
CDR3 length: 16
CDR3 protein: CASSSGQTGWMTEAFF

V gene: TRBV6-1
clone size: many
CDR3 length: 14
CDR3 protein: CASSRGQVPREQYF

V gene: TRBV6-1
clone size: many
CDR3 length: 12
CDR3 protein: CASSHVPGGYTF

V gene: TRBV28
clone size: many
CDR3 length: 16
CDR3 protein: CASSSHIAISADTQYF

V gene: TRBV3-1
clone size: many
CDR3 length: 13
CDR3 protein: CASSQGYQETQYF

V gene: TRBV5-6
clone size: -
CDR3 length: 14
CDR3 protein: CASSLSQGWYGYTF

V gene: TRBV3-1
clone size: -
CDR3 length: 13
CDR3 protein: CASSHPSPAGYTF

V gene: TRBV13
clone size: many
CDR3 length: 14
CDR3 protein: CASSFWDRGYEQYF

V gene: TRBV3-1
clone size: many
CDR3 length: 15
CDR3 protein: CASSPTTRGGGEQYF

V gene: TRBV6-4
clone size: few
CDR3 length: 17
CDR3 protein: CASSPGLAGGPGDTQYF

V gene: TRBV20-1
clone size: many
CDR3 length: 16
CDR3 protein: CSARDWTRVGDTEAFF

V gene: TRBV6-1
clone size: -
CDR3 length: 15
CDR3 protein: CASSEGGESYNEQFF

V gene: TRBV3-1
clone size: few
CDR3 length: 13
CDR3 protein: CASSHAELVGYTF

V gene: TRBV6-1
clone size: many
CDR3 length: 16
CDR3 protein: CASSNRLAGTGSPQYF

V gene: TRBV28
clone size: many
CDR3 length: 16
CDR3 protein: CASSFDYGTVYNEQFF

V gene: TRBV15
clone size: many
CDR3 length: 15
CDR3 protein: CATSRRLAGEETQYF

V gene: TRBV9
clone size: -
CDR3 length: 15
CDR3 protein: CASSGRQGYTGELFF

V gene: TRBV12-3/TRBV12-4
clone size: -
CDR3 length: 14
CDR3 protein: CASSLSRTANEQFF

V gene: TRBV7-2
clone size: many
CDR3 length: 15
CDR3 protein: CASSSGLAGRYEQYF

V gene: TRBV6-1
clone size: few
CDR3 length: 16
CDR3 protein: CASKGVGGSNTGELFF

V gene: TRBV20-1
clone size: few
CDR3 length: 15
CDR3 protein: CSAIVAGVMTDTQYF

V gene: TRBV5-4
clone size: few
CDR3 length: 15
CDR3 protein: CASSSPDKRNTEAFF

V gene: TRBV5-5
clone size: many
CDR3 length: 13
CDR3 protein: CASSWDGVSGQYF

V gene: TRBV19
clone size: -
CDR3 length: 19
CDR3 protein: CASSTRSVGTGGYNTEAFF

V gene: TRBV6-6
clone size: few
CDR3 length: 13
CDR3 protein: CASSYSTLWEQFF

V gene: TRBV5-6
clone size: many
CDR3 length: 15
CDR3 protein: CASSSTQGPNEKLFF

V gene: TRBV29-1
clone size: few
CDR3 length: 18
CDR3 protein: CSVVPIQGAERFKDGYTF

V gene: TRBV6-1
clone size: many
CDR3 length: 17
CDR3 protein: CASSEAWDLATNEKLFF

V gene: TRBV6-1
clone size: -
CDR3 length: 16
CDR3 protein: CASSEAGARIQETQYF

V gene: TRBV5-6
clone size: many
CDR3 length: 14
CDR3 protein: CASSLLGQVYGYTF

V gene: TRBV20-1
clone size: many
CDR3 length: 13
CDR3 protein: CSASGTTNSPLHF

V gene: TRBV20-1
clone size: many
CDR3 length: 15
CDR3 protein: CSASISGRLSYEQYF

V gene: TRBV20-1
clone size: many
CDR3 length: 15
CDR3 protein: CSAVGTSDSYNEQFF

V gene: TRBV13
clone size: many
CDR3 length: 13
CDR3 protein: CASSSSRGTGYTF

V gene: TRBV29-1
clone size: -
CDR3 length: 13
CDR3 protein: CSVDHRVNYGYTF

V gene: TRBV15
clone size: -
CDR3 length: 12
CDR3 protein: CATSRDHNEQFF

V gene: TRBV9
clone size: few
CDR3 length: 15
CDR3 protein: CASSVAGIGYNEQFF

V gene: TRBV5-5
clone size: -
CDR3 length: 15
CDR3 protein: CASSLGTGPRQPQHF

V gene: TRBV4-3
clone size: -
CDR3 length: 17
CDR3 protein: CASSQSTDRTSGNTIYF

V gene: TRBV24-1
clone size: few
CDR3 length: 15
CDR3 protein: CATSDFRQATDTQYF

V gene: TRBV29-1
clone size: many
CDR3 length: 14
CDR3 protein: CSVVRAIKNTEAFF